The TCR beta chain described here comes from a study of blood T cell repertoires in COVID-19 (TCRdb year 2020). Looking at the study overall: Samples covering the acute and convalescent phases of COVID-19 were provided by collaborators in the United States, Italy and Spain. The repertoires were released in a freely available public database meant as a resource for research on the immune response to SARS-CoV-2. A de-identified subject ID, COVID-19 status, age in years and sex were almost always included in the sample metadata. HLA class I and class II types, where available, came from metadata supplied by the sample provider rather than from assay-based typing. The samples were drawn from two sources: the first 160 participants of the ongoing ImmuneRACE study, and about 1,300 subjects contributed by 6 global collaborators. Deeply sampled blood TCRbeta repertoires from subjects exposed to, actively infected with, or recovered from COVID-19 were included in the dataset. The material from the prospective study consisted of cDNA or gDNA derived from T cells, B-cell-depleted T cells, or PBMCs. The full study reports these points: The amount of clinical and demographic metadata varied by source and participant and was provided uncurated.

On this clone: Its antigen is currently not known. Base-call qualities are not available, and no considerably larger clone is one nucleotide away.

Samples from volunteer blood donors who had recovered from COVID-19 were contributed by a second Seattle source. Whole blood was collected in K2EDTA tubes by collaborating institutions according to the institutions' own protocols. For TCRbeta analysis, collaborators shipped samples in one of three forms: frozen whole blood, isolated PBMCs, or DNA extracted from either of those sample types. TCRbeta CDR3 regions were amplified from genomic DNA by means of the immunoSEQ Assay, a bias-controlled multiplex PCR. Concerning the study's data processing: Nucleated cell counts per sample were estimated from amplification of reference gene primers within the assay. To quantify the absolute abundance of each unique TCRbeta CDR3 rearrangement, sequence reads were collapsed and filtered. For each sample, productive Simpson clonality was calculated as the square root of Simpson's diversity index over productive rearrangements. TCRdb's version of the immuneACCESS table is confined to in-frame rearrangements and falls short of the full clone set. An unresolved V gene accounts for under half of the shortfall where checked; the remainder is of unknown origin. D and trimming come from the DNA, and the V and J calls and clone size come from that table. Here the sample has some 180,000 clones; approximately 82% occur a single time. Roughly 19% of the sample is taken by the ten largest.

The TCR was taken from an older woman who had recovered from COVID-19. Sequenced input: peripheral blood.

The CDR3 region has the sequence CASSLRGSYEQYF. The nucleotides read TGTGCCAGCAGCTTACGGGGTTCCTACGAGCAGTACTTC. This chain is built from TRBV11-2 and TRBJ2-7; TRBD2 is a weak D gene call, 5 bases matching. V and J are truncated by 2 bases and 1 base respectively, leaving an intervening sequence of 6 bases. The CDR3 has 13 amino acids, counting the end cysteine and phenylalanine. The retained sequence is limited to the CDR3, 39 bases, with the frame set at the first base. The germline V gene provides CDR1 SGHAT and CDR2 FQNNGV. Supplemented by the reference TRBV11-2 and TRBJ2-7 proteins around the CDR3, the complete variable domain is EAGVAQSPRYKIIEKRQSVAFWCNPISGHATLYWYQQILGQGPKLLIQFQNNGVVDDSQLPKDRFSAERLKGVDSTLKIQPAKLEDSAVYLCASSLRGSYEQYFGPGTRLTVT.